The 27 T cell receptor beta chains presented below share a single source sample, sequenced in a study of naive and memory T cell subsets. The beta constant-region primer was an equimolar mix of two oligonucleotides covering TRBC1 and TRBC2. TCRdb reprocessed the UMI-ligation and nested PCR reads via MiXCR and lists one record per CDR3 protein. The sample holds roughly 91,000 distinct CDR3 sequences, around 13% seen once. The sample consisted of central memory CD4+ T cells from blood. The receptors shown here come from a human donor in good health.

In its sample, this clonotype was seen a few times. The rearrangement uses TRBV20-1 and TRBJ2-7, with 9 nucleotides matching TRBD1. The CDR3 consists of 12 residues. From germline, CDR1 is DFQATT and CDR2 SNEGSKA (reference sequence). Losses at the gene ends were 3 bases for V and 4 bases for J; bases not matched to a gene: 1. This chain's CDR3 is CSARDRGYEQYF. As DNA, the CDR3 is TGCAGTGCTAGGGACAGGGGTTACGAGCAGTACTTC.

The table lists this clonotype with a few counts. The CDR3 sequence is CASSLGRNYEQYF. For the CDR3, the DNA is TGTGCCAGCAGCTTGGGCAGGAATTACGAGCAGTACTTC. The chain employs TRBV7-2 and TRBJ2-7; D uncertain. The germline CDR1 and CDR2 sequences are SGHTA and FQGNSA. The V and J ends lost 3 bases and 4 bases respectively, with 10 bases between them. The CDR3 spans 13 residues.

This clonotype was observed at least ten times. The rearrangement uses TRBV14 and TRBJ2-7; D remains unclear. The CDR3 is made up of 13 amino acids. The V end lost 5 bases, the J end lost 1 base, and 9 bases lay between the germline ends. Germline lookup yields CDR1 SGHDN and CDR2 FVKESK. Here the CDR3 reads CASSSWGSYEQYF. The CDR3 nucleotides are TGTGCCAGCAGCTCTTGGGGATCCTACGAGCAGTACTTC.

This clonotype showed up many times. The V gene is TRBV6-5, the J gene TRBJ2-2; D remains ambiguous. The germline CDR1 and CDR2 sequences are MNHEY and SVGAGI. V was clipped by 6 bases and J by 0 bases, with 8 bases between them. This CDR3 region has 14 residues. CDR3 sequence reads: CASSRLPNTGELFF. In DNA, the CDR3 is TGTGCCAGCAGCCGGCTTCCGAACACCGGGGAGCTGTTTTTT.

The chain recombines TRBV15 with TRBJ2-5; no reliable D call. The germline V gene has CDR1 LNHNV and CDR2 YYDKDF (reference sequence). Trimming cost V 5 bases and J 5 bases, with 9 bases left between them. The CDR3 is 12 residues long. The DNA of the CDR3 is TGTGCCACCAGCGTCCGTTTGGAGACCCAGTACTTC. Its translation: CATSVRLETQYF.

V gene TRBV11-2 combines with J gene TRBJ2-3; 7 bases fit TRBD2. The CDR3 covers 14 residues. The germline V gene encodes CDR1 SGHAT and CDR2 FQNNGV. Germline trimming cut 5 bases from V and 4 bases from J; bases unmatched to any gene: 6. This CDR3 is CASSHGAGADTQYF. The CDR3 region has the DNA TGTGCCAGCAGCCACGGTGCGGGAGCAGATACGCAGTATTTT.

Comment on this clonotype: With a much larger clone just one base away, this may be a read error. The CDR3 DNA sequence: TGTACCATCGCGGACTCTGGGGCCAACGTCCTGACTTTC. This translates into CTIADSGANVLTF. J is TRBJ2-6 and V is TRBV10-3; D unclear. The CDR3 contains 13 residues. Germline V gene sequence: CDR1 ENHRY, CDR2 SYGVKD.

Only a few counts were recorded for this clonotype. This sequence joins TRBV4-2 and TRBJ1-1; D is uncertain. Germline V gene data show CDR1 as LGHNA and CDR2 as YNFKEQ. Trimming pared 1 base from V and 8 bases from J, leaving 11 bases between. There are 13 residues in the CDR3. Here the CDR3 DNA reads TGTGCCAGCAGCCAAGGACCTCAGAGAGAAGCTTTCTTT. This translates into CASSQGPQREAFF.

The rearrangement joins TRBV4-3 to TRBJ2-1; D might be TRBD1 (6 bases). CDR1 is LGHNA, CDR2 YSLEER, per germline. V was shortened by 0 bases and J by 4 bases, with 13 bases between the two germline ends. This CDR3 spans 16 amino acids. The CDR3 DNA is TGCGCCAGCAGCCAAGATACGGCAGGGGCATACAATGAGCAGTTCTTC. Translating it yields CASSQDTAGAYNEQFF.

The chain couples TRBV12-3 or TRBV12-4 to TRBJ2-3; 8 positions agree with TRBD1. This CDR3 has 15 amino acids. Trimming cost V 5 bases and J 1 base; bases outside gene matches: 5. DNA for the CDR3: TGTGCCAGCAGTCACCAGGGGGCCGGCACAGATACGCAGTATTTT. It encodes CASSHQGAGTDTQYF.

This clonotype was seen many times. J is TRBJ1-5 and V is TRBV27; D unresolved. Trimming stripped 6 bases from V and 5 bases from J, with 11 bases between. CDR1 and CDR2 from the germline V gene are MNHEY and SMNVEV (reference sequence). The CDR3 totals 13 residues. Here the CDR3 reads CASSPDRDQPQHF. In DNA form, the CDR3 reads TGTGCCAGCAGCCCCGACCGAGATCAGCCCCAGCATTTT.

The V and J genes are TRBV3-1 and TRBJ1-1; 9 bases agree with TRBD1. This CDR3 contains 15 residues. The germline gives CDR1 LGHDT, CDR2 YNNKEL (reference sequence). After removal of 4 bases from V and 1 base from J, the junction contained 4 bases not matched to a gene. As DNA, the CDR3 is TGTGCCAGCAGCCCCAGGACAGGGGAGAACACTGAAGCTTTCTTT. Encoded protein: CASSPRTGENTEAFF.

This clonotype was seen at least ten times. This chain links TRBV6-4 with TRBJ2-1; TRBD1 matches at 8 bases. The CDR3 sequence is 13 residues long. CDR1 and CDR2 from the germline V gene are MRHNA and SNTAGT. V shed 6 bases and J 7 bases; nucleotides not matched to a gene: 5. The CDR3 bases are TGTGCCAGCAGGAGGACAGGGACGAATGAGCAGTTCTTC. This translates into CASRRTGTNEQFF.

CDR3: CASSLLGDTEAFF. In DNA, the CDR3 is TGCGCCAGCAGCTTGTTAGGGGACACTGAAGCTTTCTTT. The chain is built from TRBV5-1 and TRBJ1-1; TRBD1 might be the D (5 bases). Trimming took off 1 base at V and 3 bases at J, with 7 bases between the two ends. CDR1 is SGHRS and CDR2 is YFSETQ in the germline V gene. CDR3 length: 13 amino acids. The full variable domain, in which reference TRBV5-1 and TRBJ1-1 provide the parts outside the CDR3, is KAGVTQTPRYLIKTRGQQVTLSCSPISGHRSVSWYQQTPGQGLQFLFEYFSETQRNKGNFPGRFSGRQFSNSRSEMNVSTLELGDSALYLCASSLLGDTEAFFGQGTRLTVV.

Within the sample, this clonotype is medium-sized (0.01 to 0.1%). This CDR3 is CSVSRVPLGNEQYF. CDR3 sequence (DNA): TGCAGCGTTTCCAGGGTCCCCCTGGGGAACGAGCAGTACTTC. This chain uses TRBV29-1 with TRBJ2-7; D might be TRBD1 (5 bases). This CDR3 contains 14 residues. CDR1 is SQVTM, CDR2 ANQGSEA, per germline. V was shortened by 5 bases and J by 5 bases, with 19 bases between the two germline ends.

This clonotype appeared many times. V is TRBV9 and J is TRBJ2-5, with 10 nucleotides matching TRBD2. The CDR3 has 15 amino acids. Germline V lookup: CDR1 SGDLS, CDR2 YYNGEE. V was pared by 4 bases and J by 5 bases, with 8 bases of the junction left unmatched. CDR3 coding DNA: TGTGCCAGCAGCAATCAAGCGGGAGGGATGGAGACCCAGTACTTC. Protein product: CASSNQAGGMETQYF.

This clonotype appeared a single time. V usage is TRBV11-2 and J usage is TRBJ2-2, with 9 bases identical to TRBD1. Germline V lookup: CDR1 SGHAT, CDR2 FQNNGV. The V gene end was trimmed by 4 bases and the J gene end by 3 bases; junction bases not matched to a gene: 6. The CDR3 length is 16 residues. In nucleotides, the CDR3 is TGTGCCAGCAGCTCAGGACAGGGGAAGTACACCGGGGAGCTGTTTTTT. The encoded protein is CASSSGQGKYTGELFF.

This rearrangement joins TRBV7-6 to TRBJ1-1; no clear D gene. The CDR3 covers 12 residues. V lost 5 bases and J lost 2, with 6 bases in between. Germline V lookup: CDR1 SGHVS, CDR2 FNYEAQ. The CDR3 DNA sequence: TGTGCCAGCAGCCGACCTAACACTGAAGCTTTCTTT. It specifies CASSRPNTEAFF. The whole variable domain, filled in from reference TRBV7-6 and TRBJ1-1, reads GAGVSQSPRYKVTKRGQDVALRCDPISGHVSLYWYRQALGQGPEFLTYFNYEAQQDKSGLPNDRFSAERPEGSISTLTIQRTEQRDSAMYRCASSRPNTEAFFGQGTRLTVV.

The chain combines TRBV20-1 with TRBJ2-7; TRBD1 matches at 8 bases. V lost 3 bases, J lost 1 base, and 5 bases stayed unmatched. The CDR3 covers 14 residues. Germline-derived CDR1 and CDR2 are DFQATT and SNEGSKA (reference sequence). The chain's CDR3 is CSASGQGQSYEQYF. The CDR3 region has the DNA TGCAGTGCTAGTGGACAGGGCCAATCCTACGAGCAGTACTTC.

This clonotype was found many times. CDR3 nucleotide sequence: TGCAGTGCTAGCTCGCGGGAACAGGGCACAGATACGCAGTATTTT. Translation: CSASSREQGTDTQYF. The chain has TRBV20-1 and TRBJ2-3; D possibly corresponds to TRBD2 (6 bases). The V gene lost 3 bases and the J gene lost 1 base, with 14 bases spanning the gap. The CDR3 runs 15 residues. Germline CDR1 is DFQATT and CDR2 is SNEGSKA (reference sequence).

This clonotype was observed a few times. This chain joins TRBV7-2 and TRBJ2-7; the match to TRBD2 covers 9 bases. The germline gives CDR1 SGHTA, CDR2 FQGNSA. The CDR3 is 16 amino acids. Trimming at V came to 5 bases and at J to 7 bases, leaving 15 bases not matched to a gene. For the CDR3, the DNA is TGTGCCAGCAGCCCGGGGACTAGCATGACCCTCGGGGAGCAGTACTTC. As protein: CASSPGTSMTLGEQYF.

This clonotype was seen at least ten times. The chain recombines TRBV7-2 with TRBJ2-5; possibly TRBD1 or TRBD2 for D (5 bases each). V lost 5 bases to trimming and J lost 7 bases, with 17 bases between them. Germline V gives CDR1 SGHTA, CDR2 FQGNSA. This CDR3 is built from 14 residues. The CDR3 spells CASSTGRLEVTQYF. DNA of the CDR3: TGTGCCAGCAGCACGGGACGTTTGGAGGTGACCCAGTACTTC. The complete variable domain, with remaining parts taken from reference TRBV7-2 and TRBJ2-5, reads GAGVSQSPSNKVTEKGKDVELRCDPISGHTALYWYRQSLGQGLEFLIYFQGNSAPDKSGLPSDRFSAERTGGSVSTLTIQRTQQEDSAVYLCASSTGRLEVTQYFGPGTRLLVL.

The V gene is TRBV6-2 or TRBV6-3, the J gene TRBJ1-5, with 7 bases aligning to TRBD1. Germline CDR1 reads MNHEY; CDR2 reads SVGEGT. The V and J ends lost 4 bases and 11 bases, in that order; junction bases with no gene match: 14. There are 15 residues in the CDR3. CDR3 DNA: TGTGCCAGCAGTTCCAGACAGGGCGTCGGCGTGGCCCAGCATTTT. This sequence encodes CASSSRQGVGVAQHF.

In its sample, this clonotype was seen a few times. V gene TRBV2 combines with J gene TRBJ2-4, with TRBD1 matching over 9 bases. The germline V gene encodes CDR1 SNHLY and CDR2 FYNNEI. The CDR3 consists of 12 residues. J lost 7 bases, V lost 10 bases, and 5 bases had no gene match. CDR3 nucleotide sequence: TGTGCCACCTCCGGGACAGGGAACATTCAGTACTTC. The encoded protein is CATSGTGNIQYF.

This clonotype was counted ten times or more. This chain joins TRBV19 and TRBJ2-1, with 11 positions matching TRBD2. CDR1 is LNHDA, CDR2 SQIVND, per germline (reference sequence). V gave up 5 bases and J gave up 9 bases; unmatched junction bases: 9. This CDR3 contains 15 residues. Written as DNA, the CDR3 is TGTGCCAGTAGTCTACTAGCGGGAGATGTAGGTGAGCAGTTCTTC. Translated, it gives CASSLLAGDVGEQFF.

This clonotype was seen more than once but under ten times. The gene calls are TRBV5-1 and TRBJ1-2; no clear D. CDR3 size: 14 residues. Trimming shortened V by 0 bases and J by 6 bases, and 12 bases separated the two germline ends. Looked up from germline, CDR1 is SGHRS and CDR2 is YFSETQ. This chain's CDR3 is CASSLGSSPDGYTF. The CDR3 DNA reads as TGCGCCAGCAGCTTGGGGAGCAGCCCCGATGGCTACACCTTC.

The table lists this clonotype with a few counts. The chain couples TRBV12-3 or TRBV12-4 to TRBJ1-6, with TRBD1 matching 9 bases. J lost 5 bases, V lost 6 bases, and 2 bases had no gene match. The CDR3 is 14 amino acids. CDR3: CASRGQGNNSPLHF. CDR3 in DNA: TGTGCCAGCAGGGGACAGGGAAATAATTCACCCCTCCACTTT.